These T cell receptor beta chains were read from a single sample in a study of shared clonotypes between healthy human individuals. The protocol was immunoSEQ multiplex PCR, while the TCRdb copy is restricted to in-frame clones and leaves out a portion. The sample shows about 870,000 clones, 92% of them seen only once. Sequenced sample: naive CD8+ T cells sorted from blood. The receptors originated from a man aged 30 to 45 in good health. Each CDR3 is given with its conserved first and last residue. The D gene is left open where the match is weak. A row's size may be missing; if present it is once, few, many or a size class.

v_call	clone_size	d_call	j_call	cdr3_aa	cdr3_nt
TRBV2	-	TRBD2	TRBJ2-5	CASKRNLAGSETQYF	TGTGCCAGCAAAAGAAACCTAGCGGGATCGGAGACCCAGTACTTC
TRBV5-4	-	-	TRBJ1-2	CASSLPEFSHNYGYTF	TGTGCCAGCAGCTTGCCCGAGTTTAGTCATAACTATGGCTACACCTTC
TRBV25-1	-	TRBD2	TRBJ2-1	CASSRTSGNYNEQFF	TGTGCCAGCAGTCGGACTAGCGGGAACTACAATGAGCAGTTCTTC
TRBV2	-	TRBD1	TRBJ2-7	CASWGSRDSGFYEQYF	TGTGCCAGTTGGGGTTCCCGGGACAGTGGCTTTTACGAGCAGTACTTC
TRBV7-2	-	-	TRBJ2-7	CASSLGGVQNYEQYF	TGTGCCAGCAGCTTAGGGGGTGTTCAGAACTACGAGCAGTACTTC
TRBV11-2	-	-	TRBJ2-7	CASTRYAGASYEQYF	TGTGCCAGCACCAGATACGCGGGGGCGAGTTACGAGCAGTACTTC
TRBV9	-	TRBD2	TRBJ2-2	CASSVVPGLAGVSTGELFF	TGTGCCAGCAGCGTAGTTCCGGGACTAGCGGGAGTTTCCACCGGGGAGCTGTTTTTT
TRBV2	-	TRBD2	TRBJ2-2	CASMTSGRSNTGELFF	TGTGCCAGCATGACTAGCGGGAGGTCGAACACCGGGGAGCTGTTTTTT
TRBV27	-	-	TRBJ2-7	CASSWAAGSSYEQYF	TGTGCCAGCAGTTGGGCTGCGGGGAGCTCCTACGAGCAGTACTTC
TRBV27	-	TRBD1	TRBJ1-1	CASSPGQGREAFF	TGTGCCAGCAGTCCGGGACAGGGACGAGAAGCTTTCTTT
TRBV7-9	-	-	TRBJ2-3	CASNLGLGRDLDTQYF	TGTGCCAGCAACCTAGGGCTGGGCAGGGATTTGGATACGCAGTATTTT
TRBV11-3	once	-	TRBJ2-5	CASSAGLEETQYF	TGTGCCAGCAGCGCTGGACTGGAAGAGACCCAGTACTTC
TRBV4-3	-	TRBD1	TRBJ1-1	CASSPSPEGAAEAFF	TGCGCCAGCAGCCCGTCACCCGAGGGGGCGGCTGAAGCTTTCTTT
TRBV12-5	-	-	TRBJ2-1	CASGLGIGSYNEQFF	TGTGCTAGTGGTTTGGGCATCGGGAGCTACAATGAGCAGTTCTTC
TRBV9	-	-	TRBJ1-5	CASSATTGLSPQHF	TGTGCCAGCAGCGCGACGACAGGTCTTTCGCCCCAGCATTTT
TRBV30	-	-	TRBJ1-5	CAWTNLLDRDSNQPQHF	TGTGCCTGGACAAATCTTCTGGACAGAGATAGCAATCAGCCCCAGCATTTT
TRBV27	-	-	TRBJ1-1	CASSLTTGNLGAFF	TGTGCCAGCAGTTTAACCACAGGGAATCTTGGAGCTTTCTTT
TRBV14	-	-	TRBJ1-2	CASSQSTGKGGGYTF	TGTGCCAGCAGCCAGAGCACAGGGAAAGGAGGAGGCTACACCTTC
TRBV15	-	-	TRBJ1-2	CATSSERYYGYTF	TGTGCCACCTCCAGCGAGCGATACTATGGCTACACCTTC
TRBV7-9	-	-	TRBJ1-2	CASSFGRDGYTF	TGTGCCAGCAGCTTCGGCAGGGATGGCTACACCTTC
TRBV7-9	-	TRBD1	TRBJ1-2	CASSHHQGTGVYGYTF	TGTGCCAGCAGCCATCACCAGGGGACAGGGGTCTATGGCTACACCTTC
TRBV2	-	TRBD2	TRBJ2-5	CASSRLAGNQETQYF	TGTGCCAGCAGTCGACTAGCGGGTAACCAAGAGACCCAGTACTTC
TRBV4-1	-	-	TRBJ2-7	CASSQRLVLGEQYF	TGCGCCAGCAGCCAGAGACTAGTCTTAGGCGAGCAGTACTTC
TRBV29-1	-	-	TRBJ1-1	CSVDTGRTEAFF	TGCAGCGTCGACACAGGAAGGACTGAAGCTTTCTTT
TRBV7-9	-	-	TRBJ2-7	CASSHRWDEQYF	TGTGCCAGCAGCCACCGGTGGGACGAGCAGTACTTC
TRBV29-1	-	-	TRBJ2-7	CSVEAETYEQYF	TGCAGCGTTGAAGCGGAGACCTACGAGCAGTACTTC
TRBV19	-	TRBD1	TRBJ2-3	CASSVGQGIYTDTQYF	TGTGCCAGTAGTGTAGGACAGGGGATTTACACAGATACGCAGTATTTT
TRBV27	once	-	TRBJ1-1	CASSLSVGGAEAFF	TGTGCCAGCAGCCTATCGGTGGGTGGGGCTGAAGCTTTCTTT
TRBV27	once	-	TRBJ2-5	CASSPTLSGQETQYF	TGTGCCAGCAGTCCGACGTTGAGTGGGCAAGAGACCCAGTACTTC
TRBV6-6	-	-	TRBJ1-5	CASSGRRGADQPQHF	TGTGCCAGCAGTGGCAGGCGGGGGGCAGATCAGCCCCAGCATTTT
TRBV27	-	TRBD1	TRBJ1-1	CASSLSGQRMNTEAFF	TGTGCCAGCAGTTTATCGGGACAGCGCATGAACACTGAAGCTTTCTTT
TRBV5-8	-	TRBD1	TRBJ2-5	CASSLAGTGEETQYF	TGTGCCAGCAGCTTGGCTGGGACAGGGGAGGAGACCCAGTACTTC
TRBV9	-	-	TRBJ1-2	CASSTHRTDGYTF	TGTGCCAGCTCCACACACCGGACGGACGGGTACACCTTC
TRBV11-2	-	-	TRBJ2-7	CASSLASPSSYEQYF	TGTGCCAGCAGCTTAGCGAGCCCCAGCTCCTACGAGCAGTACTTC
TRBV7-8	-	TRBD1	TRBJ1-2	CASSLARTGTNYGYTF	TGTGCCAGCAGCTTAGCGCGGACAGGGACTAACTATGGCTACACCTTC
TRBV2	-	-	TRBJ2-7	CASSEAGGDHEQYF	TGTGCCAGCAGTGAAGCTGGAGGGGACCACGAGCAGTACTTC
TRBV18	-	-	TRBJ2-5	CASSPEEGRETQYF	TGTGCCAGCTCACCAGAGGAGGGACGGGAGACCCAGTACTTC
TRBV27	-	TRBD1	TRBJ2-5	CASSPDWDRQETQYF	TGTGCCAGCAGTCCTGATTGGGACAGGCAAGAGACCCAGTACTTC
TRBV28	-	-	TRBJ1-5	CATGVGSNQPQHF	TGTGCCACGGGGGTCGGTAGCAATCAGCCCCAGCATTTT
TRBV11-1	-	-	TRBJ2-4	CASSLSGTFGNIQYF	TGTGCCAGCAGCTTATCCGGGACTTTCGGTAACATTCAGTACTTC
TRBV5-1	-	-	TRBJ1-1	CASSLWGNTDTEAFF	TGCGCCAGCAGCTTGTGGGGCAACACTGACACTGAAGCTTTCTTT
TRBV9	-	TRBD1	TRBJ2-2	CASSEGQGSGELFF	TGTGCCAGCAGCGAAGGACAGGGGTCCGGGGAGCTGTTTTTT
TRBV7-6	-	-	TRBJ2-1	CASSLVANSYNEQFF	TGTGCCAGCAGCTTAGTTGCGAATTCCTACAATGAGCAGTTCTTC
TRBV9	-	TRBD2	TRBJ2-7	CASSASGRSYEQYF	TGTGCCAGCAGCGCTAGCGGGAGGTCGTACGAGCAGTACTTC
TRBV29-1	-	-	TRBJ2-1	CSVEQSSYNEQFF	TGCAGCGTTGAACAGTCCTCCTACAATGAGCAGTTCTTC
TRBV4-3	-	TRBD2	TRBJ2-7	CASSQDLVAGDEQYF	TGCGCCAGCAGCCAAGATCTTGTAGCGGGGGACGAGCAGTACTTC
TRBV7-8	-	-	TRBJ2-3	CASSLVVALSTDTQYF	TGTGCCAGCAGCTTAGTGGTGGCCCTAAGCACAGATACGCAGTATTTT
TRBV29-1	-	TRBD1	TRBJ1-2	CSVEGRGNGYTF	TGCAGCGTTGAGGGCAGGGGGAATGGCTACACCTTC
TRBV10-1	-	-	TRBJ2-3	CASSESLTGRATDTQYF	TGCGCCAGCAGTGAGTCTCTGACAGGGAGGGCGACAGATACGCAGTATTTT
TRBV4-2	-	TRBD2	TRBJ2-7	CASSQEGEGTYYEQYF	TGTGCCAGCAGCCAAGAGGGGGAGGGAACCTACTACGAGCAGTACTTC
TRBV27	-	-	TRBJ2-3	CASSLGRSTDTQYF	TGTGCCAGCAGTTTGGGGCGAAGCACAGATACGCAGTATTTT
TRBV29-1	-	-	TRBJ1-3	CSAAPGGNTIYF	TGCAGCGCAGCTCCGGGAGGGAACACCATATATTTT
TRBV7-9	-	TRBD1	TRBJ2-7	CASSPPGGQRYEQYF	TGTGCCAGCAGCCCACCTGGGGGACAGCGCTACGAGCAGTACTTC
TRBV9	-	-	TRBJ2-7	CASTPAGNSYEQYF	TGTGCCAGCACCCCAGCGGGCAACTCCTACGAGCAGTACTTC
TRBV11-2	-	TRBD1	TRBJ2-3	CASSLVLGQASTDTQYF	TGTGCCAGCAGCTTAGTCCTGGGACAGGCGAGCACAGATACGCAGTATTTT
TRBV5-1	once	TRBD2	TRBJ2-3	CASSLEGLAGGLADTQYF	TGCGCCAGCAGCTTGGAGGGACTAGCGGGAGGGCTGGCAGATACGCAGTATTTT
TRBV7-3	-	TRBD2	TRBJ2-1	CASSLISGGPSGAYNEQFF	TGTGCCAGCAGCTTAATATCGGGAGGGCCTTCGGGGGCCTACAATGAGCAGTTCTTC
TRBV27	-	-	TRBJ2-7	CASNNGYEQYF	TGTGCCAGCAATAACGGCTACGAGCAGTACTTC
TRBV7-6	-	-	TRBJ1-3	CASSPGQVSGNTIYF	TGTGCCAGCAGCCCCGGACAAGTCTCTGGAAACACCATATATTTT
TRBV28	-	TRBD1	TRBJ2-7	CASSLIGQGYEQYF	TGTGCCAGCAGTTTAATTGGACAGGGCTACGAGCAGTACTTC